Listed here are 12 T cell receptor beta chains from one sample, sequenced in a study of blood T cell repertoires in COVID-19. Method: immunoSEQ multiplex PCR; TCRdb's copy keeps in-frame clones and lacks some. In the table there are about 350,000 clones, approximately 89% of which are singletons. The sequenced sample consisted of peripheral blood. The source is a woman aged 55-70 years with COVID-19, enrolled during active disease.

The chain employs TRBV10-1 and TRBJ2-7; the D is unclear. This CDR3 has 11 residues. Between the trimmed V and J ends, which lost 8 bases and 5 bases, there was a span of 10 bases. Looked up from germline, CDR1 is WNHNN and CDR2 is SYGVQD (reference sequence). The CDR3 reads CASQAANEQYF. The CDR3, as DNA: TGCGCCAGCCAAGCCGCCAACGAGCAGTACTTC.

This chain links TRBV5-1 with TRBJ1-1, with D uncertain. Trimming removed 0 bases from V and 0 bases from J, with 15 bases in between. Germline assignment: CDR1 SGHRS and CDR2 YFSETQ. The CDR3 has 17 residues. CDR3 bases: TGCGCCAGCAGCTTGGAGGTGGGCGAAATTATGAACACTGAAGCTTTCTTT. Translating gives CASSLEVGEIMNTEAFF.

The chain employs TRBV5-1 and TRBJ2-5; 7 nucleotides align to TRBD2. V shed 4 bases and J 4 bases; nucleotides not matched to a gene: 13. This CDR3 spans 16 amino acids. The germline V gene has CDR1 SGHRS and CDR2 YFSETQ. Written as DNA, the CDR3 is TGCGCCAGCAGCCCGGGCAGCGGGACCGGGGCAGAGACCCAGTACTTC. It translates to CASSPGSGTGAETQYF.

The chain has TRBV7-9 and TRBJ1-3; D remains unclear. V gave up 3 bases and J gave up 0 bases, with 6 bases separating them. The CDR3 spans 14 residues. Germline V lookup: CDR1 SEHNR, CDR2 FQNEAQ (reference sequence). This CDR3 reads CASSFEYSGNTIYF. The DNA of the CDR3 is TGTGCCAGCAGCTTTGAGTACTCTGGAAACACCATATATTTT.

V is TRBV27 and J is TRBJ1-5; tentative D call: TRBD1 (6 bases). This CDR3 spans 14 amino acids. Germline CDR1 reads MNHEY; CDR2 reads SMNVEV (reference sequence). V gave up 3 bases and J gave up 4 bases, with 10 bases separating them. CDR3 nucleotides: TGTGCCAGCAGTTTGAGGCAGGGGAATCAGCCCCAGCATTTT. It codes for CASSLRQGNQPQHF.

J is TRBJ1-4 and V is TRBV18; 10 bases are a match to TRBD1. Germline assignment: CDR1 KGHSH and CDR2 LQKENI. With V trimmed by 2 bases and J by 9 bases, 6 bases remained unmatched. This CDR3 contains 15 residues. CDR3 in amino acids: CASSPNIDRGQKLFF. CDR3 nucleotide sequence: TGTGCCAGCTCACCAAATATTGACAGGGGGCAAAAACTGTTTTTT.

This CDR3 is CASSRSGANVLTF. The CDR3 region has the DNA TGTGCCAGCAGCCGCTCTGGGGCCAACGTCCTGACTTTC. This chain joins TRBV25-1 and TRBJ2-6; D is uncertain. Germline loops: CDR1 MGHDK, CDR2 SYGVNS. This CDR3 is 13 amino acids long. Trimming pared 6 bases from V and 0 bases from J, leaving 3 bases between. Using reference TRBV25-1 and TRBJ2-6 for the parts outside the CDR3, the full variable domain is EADIYQTPRYLVIGTGKKITLECSQTMGHDKMYWYQQDPGMELHLIHYSYGVNSTEKGDLSSESTVSRIRTEHFPLTLESARPSHTSQYLCASSRSGANVLTFGAGSRLTVL.

V usage is TRBV9 and J usage is TRBJ1-1, with 8 bases lining up with TRBD1. J was trimmed by 3 bases and V by 3 bases; bases with no gene match: 10. The CDR3 consists of 16 residues. Germline assignment: CDR1 SGDLS and CDR2 YYNGEE. The CDR3, as DNA: TGTGCCAGCAGCGCAACAGGGGGGCGGAGTGACACTGAAGCTTTCTTT. Amino acids: CASSATGGRSDTEAFF. Full variable domain (outside the CDR3, taken from reference TRBV9 and TRBJ1-1): DSGVTQTPKHLITATGQRVTLRCSPRSGDLSVYWYQQSLDQGLQFLIQYYNGEERAKGNILERFSAQQFPDLHSELNLSSLELGDSALYFCASSATGGRSDTEAFFGQGTRLTVV.

The chain uses TRBV9 and TRBJ2-5; 11 positions match TRBD2. The J segment lost 2 bases and the V segment lost 2 bases, leaving 8 bases of the junction unmatched. Germline loops: CDR1 SGDLS, CDR2 YYNGEE. The CDR3 has 17 residues. CDR3 DNA: TGTGCCAGCAGCGTCGGGCTAGCGGGGGGCCTACAAGAGACCCAGTACTTC. Encoded protein: CASSVGLAGGLQETQYF.

The chain recombines TRBV3-1 (or the pseudogene TRBV3-2) with TRBJ1-2; 9 bases map to TRBD1. The junction had 6 bases not matched to a gene; V was cut back by 2 bases and J by 5 bases. The CDR3 consists of 15 residues. Germline CDR1 is LGHDT and CDR2 is YNNKEL (reference sequence). The CDR3 DNA follows: TGTGCCAGCAGCCAACGGACCGGGACAGGGTATGGCTACACCTTC. It codes for CASSQRTGTGYGYTF.

The chain employs TRBV25-1 and TRBJ1-1; the D is unclear. The CDR3 is 15 amino acids. The V gene lost 2 bases and the J gene lost 0 bases, with 10 bases spanning the gap. CDR1 and CDR2 (germline): MGHDK, SYGVNS. The CDR3, as DNA: TGTGCCAGCAGTGAAGCGGATATCATGAACACTGAAGCTTTCTTT. It specifies CASSEADIMNTEAFF. Variable domain in full (rest from reference TRBV25-1 and TRBJ1-1): EADIYQTPRYLVIGTGKKITLECSQTMGHDKMYWYQQDPGMELHLIHYSYGVNSTEKGDLSSESTVSRIRTEHFPLTLESARPSHTSQYLCASSEADIMNTEAFFGQGTRLTVV.

The rearrangement uses TRBV7-6 and TRBJ1-1, with unresolved D. The V gene's germline CDR1 is SGHVS and CDR2 FNYEAQ. Trimming took off 7 bases at V and 5 bases at J, with 17 bases between the two ends. The CDR3 sequence is 14 residues long. CDR3 bases: TGTGCCAGCACTAGAAGCGCCCTACGGACTGAAGCTTTCTTT. This encodes CASTRSALRTEAFF.